This T cell receptor (beta chain) was recovered during a study of CD8+ T cells in alopecia areata. Isolated RNA was reverse transcribed into cDNA used as the sequencing template. The data were produced by immunoSEQ multiplex PCR, yet TCRdb's version contains in-frame clones alone and is incomplete. The data show some 200,000 clones, 55% to 70% seen once. V shed 1 base, J shed 3 bases, and the junction held 3 bases outside the gene matches. The CDR3 length is 14 residues. In germline, CDR1 is SQVTM, CDR2 ANQGSEA. Regarding treatment: oral pan-JAK inhibitor, 5-10 mg twice daily. The sequence came from a human donor with alopecia areata. Sequenced here: CD4+ T cells sorted from blood, sampled at week 4, from a patient treated with tofacitinib. The rearrangement uses TRBV29-1 and TRBJ2-3, with 8 bases that match TRBD2. The DNA for the CDR3 is TGCAGCGTTGAAGCCCAGCGGGGGACAGATACGCAGTATTTT. It codes for CSVEAQRGTDTQYF.